This T cell receptor beta chain appears in the sequencing data of a study of blood T cell repertoires in COVID-19. Overall study: Whether acute or convalescent, the COVID-19 samples came from the United States, Italy and Spain. T cells, B-cell-depleted T cells, or PBMCs supplied cDNA or gDNA.

V was clipped by 1 base and J by 0 bases, with 9 bases between them. The CDR3 totals 15 residues. Germline V gives CDR1 SEHNR, CDR2 FQNEAQ (reference sequence). In the authors' methods: Scientists estimated how many nucleated cells there were by amplifying reference gene primers. Using immunoSEQ multiplex PCR, the repertoire was profiled, and TCRdb retains in-frame clones only, with some absent. V and J calls and clone size are those listed in that table; D and trimming were worked out from the DNA. The sample includes approximately 250,000 clones, about 85% of them seen just once. Specimen: peripheral blood. V gene TRBV7-9 combines with J gene TRBJ1-1, with a possible D match to TRBD1 (6 bases). The sequence derives from a woman between 55 and 75 years old with active or convalescent COVID-19. CDR3 coding DNA: TGTGCCAGCAGCTTAGTGGCAGGGGTGAACACTGAAGCTTTCTTT. The encoded protein is CASSLVAGVNTEAFF.